This T cell receptor beta chain emerged from a study of beta chain features in type 1 diabetes. Overall study context: Age, gender and cell yields were alike across patients and healthy donors. Study results and caveats: Within patients, naive, central memory and Treg TCRB repertoires seemed more similar than within healthy donors.

In regard to this clone: Its antigen is undetermined.

The CDR3 sequence is 13 residues long. V was clipped by 3 bases and J by 2 bases, with 7 bases between them. Germline V gene data show CDR1 as KGHSH and CDR2 as LQKENI. The sequenced template was cDNA made from the entire isolated RNA. Profiled with immunoSEQ multiplex PCR; TCRdb holds only in-frame clones, not every one. Of 240,000 or so clones detected, 25% to 30% appear once; the ten largest clones hold 3.5% to 4.5%. Input material: central memory CD4+ T cells from blood. The TCR comes from a man in his thirties or forties in good health. The rearrangement links TRBV18 to TRBJ1-1; D is uncertain. In nucleotides, the CDR3 is TGTGCCAGCTCACCTCAGAAAAACACTGAAGCTTTCTTT. It encodes CASSPQKNTEAFF.